This T cell receptor (beta chain) derives from a study of blood T cell repertoires in COVID-19. Background on the study: T cells, B-cell-depleted T cells, or PBMCs provided the cDNA or gDNA that served as material.

Grouping used clinical history reported by participants in a survey and questionnaire. In the original workflow: Reference gene primers were amplified, and this amplification served to estimate nucleated cell counts. Sequenced by immunoSEQ multiplex PCR; TCRdb stores in-frame clones only, minus some. That table is the source of V, J and clone size, and D and trimming were worked out from the DNA. The sample contains fewer than 250,000 clones, under 90% of which appear only once. CDR3 length: 12 amino acids. Trimming removed 3 bases from V and 3 bases from J, with 5 bases in between. The J gene is TRBJ2-5, the V gene TRBV12-3 or TRBV12-4; D is uncertain. Sequenced input: PBMCs or T cells enriched from blood (not recorded which). The receptor was derived from a woman aged 45 to 65 who had been exposed to COVID-19. The CDR3 region has the DNA TGTGCCAGCAGTTTCCGTGAAGAGACCCAGTACTTC. Encoded protein: CASSFREETQYF.